This T cell receptor (beta chain) derives from a study of CD8 T cells in ankylosing spondylitis. The CDR3 sequence is 14 residues long. Between the trimmed V and J ends, which lost 5 bases and 0 bases, there was a span of 9 bases. Germline V lookup: CDR1 SGHRS, CDR2 YFSETQ. In this sample, this clonotype turned up many times. Its specificity is not known. Study-wide results and caveats: Existing reports had already noted some motif variants in reactive arthritis synovial fluid and blood. Several highly homologous variants formed a TCR beta motif that appeared characteristic of ankylosing spondylitis blood. In ankylosing spondylitis patients, matched synovial fluid reportedly showed significant enrichment of disease-linked clones. The authors found the disease-linked clones to be CD8+ and relatively rare in peripheral blood.

TCRdb itself ran the 5' RACE reads through MiXCR, one entry per CDR3 protein. The sample has around 150,000 distinct CDR3 sequences, more than 5.5% seen once. The TCR comes from a female donor with ankylosing spondylitis or in good health (not recorded which). The V and J genes are TRBV5-1 and TRBJ1-5; the D gene is possibly TRBD1 (5 bases). The sequenced material came from blood, either unsorted or a sorted T cell fraction (not recorded which). The CDR3 here is CASSRDSSNQPQHF. The CDR3 region has the DNA TGCGCCAGCAGTCGTGACAGTAGCAATCAGCCCCAGCATTTT.